These 25 T cell receptor beta chains were all obtained from the same sample, sequenced in a study of blood T cell repertoires in COVID-19. Only in-frame clones appear in the TCRdb table, and some are missing; sequencing was by immunoSEQ multiplex PCR. The sample consists of roughly 120,000 clones, 80% of them appearing once. Material for sequencing was peripheral blood. These receptors originate from a human donor in a cohort sampled during active or convalescent COVID-19.

The chain carries TRBV2 and TRBJ2-3; D possibly corresponds to TRBD2 (7 bases). The V end was cut by 3 bases, the J end by 5 bases, with 18 bases between. CDR1 SNHLY and CDR2 FYNNEI come from the germline V gene. This CDR3 region has 16 residues. DNA for the CDR3: TGTGCCAGCAGTGAGGGGGGCGGGACTACAGGAGATACGCAGTATTTT. Translation: CASSEGGGTTGDTQYF.

This sequence joins TRBV6-2 or TRBV6-3 and TRBJ1-2; 8 bases are shared with TRBD1. CDR1 and CDR2 from the germline V gene are MNHEY and SVGEGT. V was clipped by 4 bases and J by 8 bases; unmatched bases: 12. The CDR3 spans 15 residues. This CDR3 is CASSFQGARSAGYTF. The CDR3 coding sequence is TGTGCCAGCAGTTTTCAGGGGGCGCGATCCGCAGGCTACACCTTC.

The chain joins TRBV28 to TRBJ1-3; D gene uncertain. V lost 5 bases and J lost 5, with 16 bases in between. The CDR3 loop spans 15 amino acids. Germline V gene sequence: CDR1 MDHEN, CDR2 SYDVKM. CDR3 sequence: CASSPAFLERNTIYF. The CDR3 nucleotides are TGTGCCAGCAGTCCCGCTTTCCTCGAGCGAAACACCATATATTTT.

The chain employs TRBV10-3 and TRBJ2-5, with 8 bases aligning to TRBD1. The CDR3 consists of 15 residues. Trimming took 6 bases from V and 5 from J; bases not matched to a gene: 11. Germline V gene data show CDR1 as ENHRY and CDR2 as SYGVKD. CDR3 nucleotides: TGTGCCATCAGCCACACAGGACAGGGACGCGAGACCCAGTACTTC. Translating it yields CAISHTGQGRETQYF.

In DNA, the CDR3 is TGTGCCAGCCGACGGACAAGGCCACCCTACGAGCAGTACTTC. Amino acid sequence: CASRRTRPPYEQYF. This chain connects TRBV28 to TRBJ2-7, with D possibly TRBD1 on 5 matching bases. CDR1 is MDHEN, CDR2 SYDVKM, per germline. V was clipped by 8 bases and J by 2 bases, with 16 bases between them. There are 14 residues in the CDR3.

This clone has just a few counts. The chain recombines TRBV5-4 with TRBJ1-1; D gene uncertain. Germline-derived CDR1 and CDR2 are SGHNT and YYREEE (reference sequence). The CDR3 consists of 12 residues. V lost 0 bases, J lost 4 bases, and 4 bases lay in between. CDR3 in amino acids: CASSLGATEAFF. Written as DNA, the CDR3 is TGTGCCAGCAGCTTGGGGGCCACTGAAGCTTTCTTT.

With regard to this clone: A read error may produce the germline difference seen at one junction end. The chain recombines TRBV2 with TRBJ2-7; 8 nucleotides match TRBD1. The CDR3 is made up of 11 amino acids. Per the germline V gene, CDR1 is SNHLY and CDR2 is FYNNEI. The CDR3, as DNA: TGTGCCAGCAGCGCGGACAGGGCCCCGAGCTTC. It encodes CASSADRAPSF.

The J gene is TRBJ1-2, the V gene TRBV28; unclear D gene. This CDR3 spans 13 amino acids. V dropped 2 bases and J dropped 7 bases, with 11 bases sitting between them. Germline V gene sequence: CDR1 MDHEN, CDR2 SYDVKM. For the CDR3, the DNA is TGTGCCAGCAGTTTAAGCGGGCCGGGTGGCTACACCTTC. Encoded protein: CASSLSGPGGYTF.

The chain has TRBV30 and TRBJ2-2; D is possibly TRBD2 (6 bases). Germline loops: CDR1 GTSNPN, CDR2 SVGIG (reference sequence). V gave up 0 bases and J gave up 3 bases, with 14 bases separating them. The length of the CDR3 is 16 residues. For the CDR3, the DNA is TGTGCCTGGAGTGTCCATCCCGGGAGCTACACCGGGGAGCTGTTTTTT. It translates to CAWSVHPGSYTGELFF.

This chain joins TRBV27 and TRBJ2-2, with 15 positions matching TRBD2. The trim removed 5 bases at V and 3 bases at J, leaving 7 bases unmatched. Germline V gives CDR1 MNHEY, CDR2 SMNVEV (reference sequence). The CDR3 contains 18 residues. The DNA of the CDR3 is TGTGCCAGCAGTCCGAGGACTAGCGGGAGGGTCGACACCGGGGAGCTGTTTTTT. Translated: CASSPRTSGRVDTGELFF.

The CDR3 DNA reads TGCGCCAGCAGGATAAGCGGGGCAGGGAATGAGCAGTTCTTC. Protein: CASRISGAGNEQFF. This chain connects TRBV10-2 to TRBJ2-1; 7 bases agree with TRBD2. The ends lost 6 bases at V and 7 bases at J; junction bases unmatched: 9. The CDR3 contains 14 residues. Germline CDR1 WSHSY, CDR2 SAAADI.

This chain connects TRBV5-1 to TRBJ1-2; a weak D match, TRBD1 (6 bases). The V end lost 4 bases, the J end lost 4 bases, and 11 bases lay between the germline ends. The CDR3 is 13 residues long. Germline values: CDR1 SGHRS, CDR2 YFSETQ. CDR3 sequence reads: CASSRTEPYGYTF. DNA of the CDR3: TGCGCCAGCAGCCGGACAGAACCCTATGGCTACACCTTC.

The rearrangement joins TRBV27 to TRBJ2-1; D may be TRBD1 (5 bases). The CDR3 consists of 13 residues. Trimming removed 2 bases from V and 10 bases from J, with 12 bases in between. Looked up from germline, CDR1 is MNHEY and CDR2 is SMNVEV (reference sequence). The CDR3 nucleotides are TGTGCCAGCAGTTTAAGGGGATCTAGAGAGCAGTTCTTC. This encodes CASSLRGSREQFF.

This sequence joins TRBV7-2 and TRBJ2-3; possible D gene TRBD1, 5 bases. This CDR3 spans 15 amino acids. CDR1 is SGHTA, CDR2 FQGNSA, per germline. Trimming stripped 1 base from V and 0 bases from J, with 8 bases between. CDR3 sequence reads: CASSLGQGSTDTQYF. As DNA, the CDR3 is TGTGCCAGCAGCTTAGGGCAGGGTAGCACAGATACGCAGTATTTT.

The chain carries TRBV6-5 and TRBJ1-2; D is possibly TRBD1 (6 bases). Per germline, CDR1 MNHEY and CDR2 SVGAGI. The CDR3 runs 15 residues. V was shortened by 5 bases and J by 8 bases, with 21 bases between the two germline ends. As DNA, the CDR3 is TGTGCCAGCAGTACCCCATTCGGACAGAGGGGGGGCTACACCTTC. Its protein is CASSTPFGQRGGYTF.

This chain joins TRBV11-3 and TRBJ2-3, with D unresolved. With 3 bases removed from V and 3 bases from J, the gap between germline ends came to 7 bases. Germline V gene sequence: CDR1 SGHNT, CDR2 YENEEA. The CDR3 has 13 amino acids. The CDR3, as DNA: TGTGCCAGCAGCTTCCGAGGTACAGATACGCAGTATTTT. Its protein is CASSFRGTDTQYF.

J is TRBJ2-6 and V is TRBV28; tentative D call: TRBD2 (6 bases). Per the germline V gene, CDR1 is MDHEN and CDR2 is SYDVKM. V lost 4 bases and J lost 2, with 12 bases in between. This CDR3 spans 16 amino acids. This CDR3 is CASSSRRRAGANVLTF. CDR3 DNA sequence: TGTGCCAGCAGTTCCCGTAGGAGGGCTGGGGCCAACGTCCTGACTTTC.

The chain employs TRBV19 and TRBJ2-2; 9 nucleotides align to TRBD2. The CDR3 has 14 residues. Germline V gene data show CDR1 as LNHDA and CDR2 as SQIVND (reference sequence). Trimming removed 5 bases from V and 8 bases from J; junction bases left unmatched: 6. CDR3 region: CASSVSGSPGELFF. As DNA, the CDR3 is TGTGCCAGTAGTGTTAGCGGGAGTCCTGGGGAGCTGTTTTTT.

This chain uses TRBV28 with TRBJ1-5; 9 bases agree with TRBD1. V shed 6 bases, J shed 6 bases, and the junction held 15 bases outside the gene matches. Germline V lookup: CDR1 MDHEN, CDR2 SYDVKM. The CDR3 has 17 residues. CDR3 region: CASSPLGGQGRSQPQHF. The CDR3 nucleotides read TGTGCCAGCAGCCCCCTCGGGGGACAGGGTAGGAGTCAGCCCCAGCATTTT. The full variable domain, its missing parts supplied by reference TRBV28 and TRBJ1-5, is DVKVTQSSRYLVKRTGEKVFLECVQDMDHENMFWYRQDPGLGLRLIYFSYDVKMKEKGDIPEGYSVSREKKERFSLILESASTNQTSMYLCASSPLGGQGRSQPQHFGDGTRLSIL.

The V call is TRBV6-6, the J call TRBJ1-6; a weak D match, TRBD1 (5 bases). This CDR3 is 14 amino acids long. CDR1 and CDR2 (germline): MNHNY, SVGAGI (reference sequence). V lost 6 bases and J lost 9, with 15 bases in between. CDR3 nucleotide sequence: TGTGCCAGCAGCAATGACCGGGGGTCTTCACCCCTCCACTTT. This translates into CASSNDRGSSPLHF.

The rearrangement joins TRBV25-1 to TRBJ1-1; 7 bases line up with TRBD1. The V gene's germline CDR1 is MGHDK and CDR2 SYGVNS. V lost 9 bases, J lost 6 bases, and 7 bases stayed unmatched. The CDR3 is 12 amino acids. CDR3 residues: CASRGGLAEAFF. The CDR3 bases are TGTGCCAGTAGAGGGGGCTTAGCTGAAGCTTTCTTT.

V and J are TRBV4-1 and TRBJ2-2; D possibly corresponds to TRBD2 (7 bases). The germline gives CDR1 MGHRA, CDR2 YSYEKL. V lost 4 bases and J lost 5, with 20 bases in between. This CDR3 has 17 amino acids. This CDR3 is CASSLRGAGESTGELFF. The CDR3 nucleotides are TGCGCCAGCAGCCTCCGGGGGGCGGGAGAATCGACCGGGGAGCTGTTTTTT.

The count of this clone is one. The gene calls are TRBV14 and TRBJ2-3, with 7 bases identical to TRBD1. CDR1 is SGHDN and CDR2 is FVKESK in the germline V gene. The junction had 4 bases not matched to a gene; V was cut back by 2 bases and J by 5 bases. The CDR3 totals 14 residues. CDR3 in amino acids: CASSQQTGRDTQYF. CDR3 in DNA: TGTGCCAGCAGCCAACAGACAGGGAGAGATACGCAGTATTTT.

V usage is TRBV9 and J usage is TRBJ2-2, with D perhaps matching TRBD1 (5 bases). This CDR3 is built from 15 residues. Trimming took 0 bases from V and 1 from J, leaving 7 bases between them. The V gene's germline CDR1 is SGDLS and CDR2 YYNGEE. The CDR3 bases are TGTGCCAGCAGCGTAGCCCAGGGGAACACCGGGGAGCTGTTTTTT. It translates to CASSVAQGNTGELFF.

This sequence joins TRBV7-2 and TRBJ1-6; weak D call: TRBD1 (5 bases). This CDR3 region has 15 residues. Per germline, CDR1 SGHTA and CDR2 FQGNSA. The V and J ends lost 5 bases and 6 bases respectively, with 14 bases between them. For the CDR3, the DNA is TGTGCCAGCAGCCCCCGATGGGGCAGTAATTCACCCCTCCACTTT. Protein sequence: CASSPRWGSNSPLHF.